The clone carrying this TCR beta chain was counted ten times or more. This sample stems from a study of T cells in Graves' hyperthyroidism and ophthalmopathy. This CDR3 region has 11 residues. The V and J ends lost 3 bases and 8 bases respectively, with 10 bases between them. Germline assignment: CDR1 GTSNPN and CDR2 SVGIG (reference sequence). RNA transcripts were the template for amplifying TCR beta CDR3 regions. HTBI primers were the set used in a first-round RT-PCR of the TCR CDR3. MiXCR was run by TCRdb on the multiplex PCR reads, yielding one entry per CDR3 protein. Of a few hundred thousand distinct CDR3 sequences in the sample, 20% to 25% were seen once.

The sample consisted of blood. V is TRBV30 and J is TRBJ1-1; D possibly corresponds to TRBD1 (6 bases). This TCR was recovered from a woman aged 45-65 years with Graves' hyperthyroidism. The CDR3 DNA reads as TGTGCCTGGAGACAGGGACCAGAAGCTTTCTTT. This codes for CAWRQGPEAFF.